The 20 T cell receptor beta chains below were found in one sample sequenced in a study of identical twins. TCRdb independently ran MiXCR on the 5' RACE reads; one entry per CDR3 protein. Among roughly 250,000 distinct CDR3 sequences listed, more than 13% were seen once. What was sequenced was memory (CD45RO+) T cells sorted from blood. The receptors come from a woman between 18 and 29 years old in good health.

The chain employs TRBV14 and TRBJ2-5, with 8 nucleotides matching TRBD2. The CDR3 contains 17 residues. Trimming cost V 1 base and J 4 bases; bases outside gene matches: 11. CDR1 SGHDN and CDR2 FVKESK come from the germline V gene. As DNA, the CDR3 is TGTGCCAGCAGCCAAGGCCTTGTCTTTGCGGGAGGAGAGACCCAGTACTTC. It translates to CASSQGLVFAGGETQYF.

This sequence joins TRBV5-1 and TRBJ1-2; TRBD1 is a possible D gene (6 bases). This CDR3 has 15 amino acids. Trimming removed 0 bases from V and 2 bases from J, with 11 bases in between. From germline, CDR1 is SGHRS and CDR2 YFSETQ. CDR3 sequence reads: CASSLAGGPNYGYTF. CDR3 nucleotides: TGCGCCAGCAGCTTGGCGGGGGGGCCCAACTATGGCTACACCTTC.

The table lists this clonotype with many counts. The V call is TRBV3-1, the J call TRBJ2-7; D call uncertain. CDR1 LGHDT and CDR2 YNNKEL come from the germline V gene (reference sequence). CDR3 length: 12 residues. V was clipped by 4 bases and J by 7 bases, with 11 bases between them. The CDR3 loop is CASSRRGAEQYF. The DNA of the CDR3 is TGTGCCAGCAGCCGGAGAGGTGCGGAGCAGTACTTC.

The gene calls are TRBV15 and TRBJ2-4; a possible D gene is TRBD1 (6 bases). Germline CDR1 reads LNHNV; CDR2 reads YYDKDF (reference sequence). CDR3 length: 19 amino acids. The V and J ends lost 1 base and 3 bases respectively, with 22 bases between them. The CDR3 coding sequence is TGTGCCACCAGCAGAGTTCAGCGGTCAGGGGAGTTTGACAAAAACATTCAGTACTTC. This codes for CATSRVQRSGEFDKNIQYF.

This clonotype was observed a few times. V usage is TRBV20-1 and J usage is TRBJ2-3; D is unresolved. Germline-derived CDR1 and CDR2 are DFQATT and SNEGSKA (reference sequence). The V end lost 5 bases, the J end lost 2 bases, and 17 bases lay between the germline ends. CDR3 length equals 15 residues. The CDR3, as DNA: TGCAGTGCTGGGCGCCCGGACCCTTCCACAGATACGCAGTATTTT. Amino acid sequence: CSAGRPDPSTDTQYF.

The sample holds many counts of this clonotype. CDR3 sequence reads: CASSPLQPGQQETQYF. The CDR3 DNA follows: TGCGCCAGCAGCCCGCTACAACCGGGACAGCAAGAGACCCAGTACTTC. This sequence joins TRBV5-1 and TRBJ2-5; 7 nucleotides match TRBD1. Germline values: CDR1 SGHRS, CDR2 YFSETQ. Unmatched junction bases numbered 11, after V lost 4 bases and J lost 2 bases. This CDR3 contains 16 residues.

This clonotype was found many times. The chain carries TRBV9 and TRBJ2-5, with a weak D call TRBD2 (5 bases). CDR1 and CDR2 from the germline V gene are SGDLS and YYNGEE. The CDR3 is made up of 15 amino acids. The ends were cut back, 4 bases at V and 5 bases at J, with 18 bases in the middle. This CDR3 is CASSLQDLASETQYF. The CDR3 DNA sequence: TGTGCCAGCAGCCTCCAAGATCTAGCCTCCGAGACCCAGTACTTC.

The DNA of the CDR3 is TGTGCCAGCAGCCCCAGCACAGCCCTTAGGGAGACCCAGTACTTC. Translation: CASSPSTALRETQYF. The gene calls are TRBV2 and TRBJ2-5; no definite D call. Germline CDR1 SNHLY, CDR2 FYNNEI. CDR3 length equals 15 residues. V was cut by 6 bases and J by 5 bases, with 19 bases left in between.

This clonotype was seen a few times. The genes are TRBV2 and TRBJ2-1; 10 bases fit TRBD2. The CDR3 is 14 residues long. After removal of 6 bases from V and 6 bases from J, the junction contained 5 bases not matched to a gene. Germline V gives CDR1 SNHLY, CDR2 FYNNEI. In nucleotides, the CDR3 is TGTGCCAGCAGAAGCGGGGGGGCCGTCAATGAGCAGTTCTTC. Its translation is CASRSGGAVNEQFF.

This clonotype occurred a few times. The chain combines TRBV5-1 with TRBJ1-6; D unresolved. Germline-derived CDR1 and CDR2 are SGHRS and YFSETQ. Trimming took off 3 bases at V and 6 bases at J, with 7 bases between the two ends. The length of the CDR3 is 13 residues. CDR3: CASSSDPNSPLHF. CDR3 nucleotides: TGCGCCAGCAGCTCGGACCCTAATTCACCCCTCCACTTT.

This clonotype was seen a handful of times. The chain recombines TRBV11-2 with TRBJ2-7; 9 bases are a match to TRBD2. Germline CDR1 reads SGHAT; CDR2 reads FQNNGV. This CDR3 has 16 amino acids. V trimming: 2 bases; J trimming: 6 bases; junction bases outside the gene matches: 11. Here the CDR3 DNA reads TGTGCCAGCAGCTTAATGCTAGCGGGGCCCTATGTCGAGCAGTACTTC. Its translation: CASSLMLAGPYVEQYF.

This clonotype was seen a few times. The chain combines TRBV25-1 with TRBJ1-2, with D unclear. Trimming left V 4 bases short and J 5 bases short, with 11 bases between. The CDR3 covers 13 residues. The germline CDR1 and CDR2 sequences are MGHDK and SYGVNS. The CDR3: CASSAPGGYGYTF. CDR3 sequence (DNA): TGTGCCAGCAGTGCTCCCGGAGGGTATGGCTACACCTTC.

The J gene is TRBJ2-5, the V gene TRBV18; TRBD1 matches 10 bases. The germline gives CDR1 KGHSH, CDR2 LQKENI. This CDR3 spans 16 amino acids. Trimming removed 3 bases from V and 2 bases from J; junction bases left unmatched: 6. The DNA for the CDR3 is TGTGCCAGCTCACCTCCGACAGGGGGCCTACAAGAGACCCAGTACTTC. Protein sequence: CASSPPTGGLQETQYF.

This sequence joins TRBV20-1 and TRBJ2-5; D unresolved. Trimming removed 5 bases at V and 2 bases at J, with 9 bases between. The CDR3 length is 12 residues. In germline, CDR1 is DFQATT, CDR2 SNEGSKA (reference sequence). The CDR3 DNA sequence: TGCAGTGCTTGGACCCAACAAGAGACCCAGTACTTC. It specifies CSAWTQQETQYF.

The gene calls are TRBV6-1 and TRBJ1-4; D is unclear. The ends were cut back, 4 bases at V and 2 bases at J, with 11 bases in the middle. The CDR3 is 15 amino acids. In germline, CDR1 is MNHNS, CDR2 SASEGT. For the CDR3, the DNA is TGTGCCAGCAGTGCTGAGGCAGGCACTAATGAAAAACTGTTTTTT. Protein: CASSAEAGTNEKLFF.

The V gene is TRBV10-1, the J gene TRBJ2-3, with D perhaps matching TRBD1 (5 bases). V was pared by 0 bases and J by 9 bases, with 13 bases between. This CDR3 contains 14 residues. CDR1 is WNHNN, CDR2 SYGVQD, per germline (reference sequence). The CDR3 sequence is CASSESGQGWTQYF. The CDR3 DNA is TGCGCCAGCAGTGAGTCGGGCCAGGGTTGGACGCAGTATTTT.

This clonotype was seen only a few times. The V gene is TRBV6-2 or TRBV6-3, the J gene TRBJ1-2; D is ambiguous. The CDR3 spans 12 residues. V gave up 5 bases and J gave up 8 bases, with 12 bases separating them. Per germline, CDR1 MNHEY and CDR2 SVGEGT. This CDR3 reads CASSAMSLGYTF. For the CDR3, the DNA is TGTGCCAGCAGTGCAATGTCCCTGGGCTACACCTTC.

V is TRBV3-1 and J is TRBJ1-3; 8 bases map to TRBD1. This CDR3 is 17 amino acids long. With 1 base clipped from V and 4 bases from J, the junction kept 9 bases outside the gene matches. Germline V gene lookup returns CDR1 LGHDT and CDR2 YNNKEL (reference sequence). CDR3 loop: CASSQGQGNFIGNTIYF. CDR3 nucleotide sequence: TGTGCCAGCAGCCAAGGACAGGGGAACTTTATCGGAAACACCATATATTTT.

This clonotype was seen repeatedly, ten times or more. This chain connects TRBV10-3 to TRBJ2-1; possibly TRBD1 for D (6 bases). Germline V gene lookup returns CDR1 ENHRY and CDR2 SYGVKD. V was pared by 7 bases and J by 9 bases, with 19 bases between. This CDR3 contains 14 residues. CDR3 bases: TGTGCCATCACCAGAGAGAAGGGGGACGCTGAGCAGTTCTTC. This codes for CAITREKGDAEQFF.

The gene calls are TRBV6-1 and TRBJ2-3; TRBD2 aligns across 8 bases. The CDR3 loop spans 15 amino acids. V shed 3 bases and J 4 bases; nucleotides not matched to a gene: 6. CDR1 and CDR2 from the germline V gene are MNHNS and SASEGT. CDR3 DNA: TGTGCCAGCAGTGAGGGAGGACTAGCTGCAGATACGCAGTATTTT. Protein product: CASSEGGLAADTQYF.